This T cell receptor beta chain appears in the sequencing data of a study of T cells after yellow fever vaccination. Study conclusions and caveats: Subsequent to the booster, the majority of primary-vaccination clones reappeared (96% CD4, around 90% CD8).

Via MiXCR, TCRdb re-called the 5' RACE reads, giving one row per CDR3 protein. Here the sample spans around 350,000 distinct CDR3 sequences, roughly 12% being singletons. In this sample, this clonotype turned up many times. The antigen remains unidentified. V trimming: 2 bases; J trimming: 3 bases; junction bases outside the gene matches: 5. Germline CDR1 SGHRS, CDR2 YFSETQ. The CDR3 totals 16 residues. The TCR originated in a young man who received the YFV17D yellow fever vaccine. Sequenced material: PBMCs, taken on the day of the first yellow fever vaccination. The chain joins TRBV5-1 to TRBJ2-2; TRBD1 aligns across 9 bases. The CDR3 reads CASSFTGGADTGELFF. Here the CDR3 DNA reads TGCGCCAGCAGCTTTACAGGGGGCGCGGACACCGGGGAGCTGTTTTTT.